These T cell receptor beta chains were read from a single sample in a study of T cell responses to AZD1222 COVID-19 vaccine. TCRdb's table, derived via immunoSEQ multiplex PCR, lists solely in-frame clones and lacks some. Of roughly 130,000 clones listed, roughly 91% are singletons. The sample was peripheral blood, taken on day 0 of AZD1222 vaccination. These receptor sequences come from an adult in good health. The CDR3 runs from the conserved cysteine through the conserved F or W. The D gene is left open where the match is weak. Clone sizes are given selectively: once, few, many, or a class where the clone is expanded.

j_call: TRBJ2-4; v_call: TRBV12-3/TRBV12-4; d_call: .; clone_size: .; cdr3_aa: CASSLLPDIQYF; cdr3_nt: TGTGCCAGCAGTCTACTTCCGGACATTCAGTACTTC
j_call: TRBJ2-3; v_call: TRBV10-2; d_call: .; clone_size: once; cdr3_aa: CASSEFGGSTDTQYF; cdr3_nt: TGCGCCAGCAGTGAATTTGGGGGGAGCACAGATACGCAGTATTTT
j_call: TRBJ2-1; v_call: TRBV5-8; d_call: .; clone_size: .; cdr3_aa: CASSLGLAGTYNEQFF; cdr3_nt: TGTGCCAGCAGCCTCGGATTGGCGGGAACCTACAATGAGCAGTTCTTC
j_call: TRBJ1-1; v_call: TRBV2; d_call: .; clone_size: medium-sized; cdr3_aa: CASSERQVEDTEAFF; cdr3_nt: TGTGCCAGCAGTGAACGACAGGTAGAAGACACTGAAGCTTTCTTT
j_call: TRBJ2-5; v_call: TRBV18; d_call: .; clone_size: .; cdr3_aa: CASSPLGQETQYF; cdr3_nt: TGTGCCAGCTCACCCCTAGGGCAAGAGACCCAGTACTTC
j_call: TRBJ1-2; v_call: TRBV18; d_call: .; clone_size: .; cdr3_aa: CASSPVDGNYGYTF; cdr3_nt: TGTGCCAGCTCACCGGTTGACGGAAACTATGGCTACACCTTC
j_call: TRBJ1-2; v_call: TRBV12-3/TRBV12-4; d_call: .; clone_size: .; cdr3_aa: CASSPGLYGYTF; cdr3_nt: TGTGCCAGCAGTCCTGGGTTGTATGGCTACACCTTC
j_call: TRBJ2-4; v_call: TRBV10-3; d_call: TRBD1; clone_size: .; cdr3_aa: CAIRGGENIQYF; cdr3_nt: TGTGCCATCAGAGGGGGCGAAAACATTCAGTACTTC
j_call: TRBJ1-2; v_call: TRBV19; d_call: .; clone_size: .; cdr3_aa: CASSIAGGDGYTF; cdr3_nt: TGTGCCAGTAGTATTGCGGGCGGGGATGGCTACACCTTC
j_call: TRBJ1-1; v_call: TRBV25-1; d_call: .; clone_size: .; cdr3_aa: CASSESWGLEAFF; cdr3_nt: TGTGCCAGCAGTGAATCGTGGGGGCTTGAAGCTTTCTTT
j_call: TRBJ2-3; v_call: TRBV18; d_call: .; clone_size: once; cdr3_aa: CASSPRKGTDTQYF; cdr3_nt: TGTGCCAGCTCACCGCGGAAAGGCACAGATACGCAGTATTTT
j_call: TRBJ2-7; v_call: TRBV24-1; d_call: .; clone_size: .; cdr3_aa: CATPVLDEQYF; cdr3_nt: TGTGCCACCCCTGTCCTGGACGAGCAGTACTTC
j_call: TRBJ2-2; v_call: TRBV6-4; d_call: TRBD1; clone_size: .; cdr3_aa: CASSGTDNTGELFF; cdr3_nt: TGTGCCAGCTCCGGGACAGATAACACCGGGGAGCTGTTTTTT
j_call: TRBJ2-7; v_call: TRBV19; d_call: TRBD1; clone_size: .; cdr3_aa: CASSKPDRVYEQYF; cdr3_nt: TGTGCCAGTAGTAAACCCGACAGGGTCTACGAGCAGTACTTC
j_call: TRBJ1-1; v_call: TRBV7-2; d_call: .; clone_size: once; cdr3_aa: CASSLPTASEAFF; cdr3_nt: TGTGCCAGCAGCTTACCTACCGCCTCTGAAGCTTTCTTT